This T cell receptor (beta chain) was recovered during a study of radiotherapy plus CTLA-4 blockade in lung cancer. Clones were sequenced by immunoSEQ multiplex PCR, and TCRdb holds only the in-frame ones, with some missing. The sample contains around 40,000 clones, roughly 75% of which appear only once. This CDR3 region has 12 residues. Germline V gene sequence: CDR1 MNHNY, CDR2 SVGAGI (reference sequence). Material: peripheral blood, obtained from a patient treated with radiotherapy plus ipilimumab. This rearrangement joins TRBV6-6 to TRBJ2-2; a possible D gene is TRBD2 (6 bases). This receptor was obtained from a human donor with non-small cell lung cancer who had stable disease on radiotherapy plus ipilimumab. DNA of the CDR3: TGTGGGACGGGGGAACACACCGGGGAGCTGTTTTTT. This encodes CGTGEHTGELFF.